The 19 T cell receptor beta chains below come from one sample, sequenced in a study of T cells in Graves' hyperthyroidism and ophthalmopathy. Template material for amplifying TCR beta CDR3 regions consisted of RNA transcripts. HTBI primers were the set used in a first-round RT-PCR of the TCR CDR3. TCRdb reprocessed the multiplex PCR reads with MiXCR, giving one entry per CDR3 protein. The data show more than 300,000 distinct CDR3 sequences, roughly 13% seen once. The sample was blood. Source of these receptors: a woman younger than 30 with Graves' hyperthyroidism.

This clonotype was counted ten times or more. This chain joins TRBV28 and TRBJ2-5; 10 bases align to TRBD2. Germline CDR1 reads MDHEN; CDR2 reads SYDVKM. This CDR3 comprises 16 residues. J gave up 7 bases and V 6 bases, and 14 bases lay outside the gene matches. This chain's CDR3 is CASSPLASGGPRTQYF. CDR3 nucleotide sequence: TGTGCCAGCAGCCCCCTGGCTAGCGGGGGTCCTCGGACCCAGTACTTC.

This rearrangement joins TRBV7-9 to TRBJ2-5; D gene uncertain. Germline V CDR1 and CDR2: SEHNR, FQNEAQ (reference sequence). CDR3 size: 14 residues. V lost 4 bases and J 5 bases, leaving 14 bases between the germline ends. The CDR3, as DNA: TGTGCCAGCAGCTACTCGGCTAGTAGGGAGACCCAGTACTTC. Its protein product is CASSYSASRETQYF.

The chain links TRBV10-3 to TRBJ1-1; unclear D gene. Germline loops: CDR1 ENHRY, CDR2 SYGVKD. The CDR3 sequence is 15 residues long. V was shortened by 2 bases and J by 4 bases, with 14 bases between the two germline ends. CDR3: CAISELGRAGTEAFF. The CDR3 DNA reads as TGTGCCATCAGTGAGCTCGGGAGGGCTGGCACTGAAGCTTTCTTT.

The chain carries TRBV3-1 and TRBJ2-1, with 10 bases that match TRBD2. There are 20 residues in the CDR3. V lost 0 bases to trimming and J lost 9 bases; unmatched junction nucleotides: 20. Germline loops: CDR1 LGHDT, CDR2 YNNKEL (reference sequence). The CDR3 DNA follows: TGTGCCAGCAGCCAAGACTTCCCTCTCCGGGCTAGCGGGAGAATTAGTGAGCAGTTCTTC. Translating gives CASSQDFPLRASGRISEQFF.

The table lists this clonotype with many counts. The chain is built from TRBV7-9 and TRBJ1-1; perhaps TRBD1 as D (5 bases). In germline, CDR1 is SEHNR, CDR2 FQNEAQ (reference sequence). The V end was cut by 3 bases, the J end by 3 bases, with 11 bases between. The CDR3 runs 14 residues. CDR3 loop: CASSFSGLDTEAFF. The CDR3 DNA sequence: TGTGCCAGCAGCTTTTCAGGGTTGGACACTGAAGCTTTCTTT.

This clonotype was seen at least ten times. The CDR3 loop reads CASSAPGLAADTQYF. The DNA for the CDR3 is TGTGCCAGCAGCGCCCCGGGACTAGCTGCGGATACGCAGTATTTT. The chain couples TRBV5-4 to TRBJ2-3; TRBD2 aligns across 9 bases. The CDR3 runs 15 residues. V lost 4 bases, J lost 6 bases, and 9 bases stayed unmatched. CDR1 and CDR2 (germline): SGHNT, YYREEE (reference sequence).

The table lists this clonotype with a few counts. This chain uses TRBV9 with TRBJ2-7, with no clear D. Germline V gene lookup returns CDR1 SGDLS and CDR2 YYNGEE. The CDR3 has 13 residues. V gave up 3 bases and J gave up 5 bases, with 12 bases separating them. The CDR3 spells CASSAYDGDEQYF. The CDR3 nucleotides read TGTGCCAGCAGCGCTTACGATGGAGACGAGCAGTACTTC.

The J gene is TRBJ2-3, the V gene TRBV13, with unresolved D. The length of the CDR3 is 13 residues. CDR1 and CDR2 (germline): PRHDT, FYEKMQ (reference sequence). V was pared by 8 bases and J by 3 bases, with 12 bases between. This CDR3 reads CASGRQGTDTQYF. CDR3 coding DNA: TGTGCCAGCGGGCGACAAGGGACAGATACGCAGTATTTT.

This clonotype appeared a few times. The V and J genes are TRBV9 and TRBJ1-3; tentative D call: TRBD1 (5 bases). This CDR3 spans 18 amino acids. Germline values: CDR1 SGDLS, CDR2 YYNGEE. With 1 base removed from V and 2 bases from J, the gap between germline ends came to 19 bases. CDR3 nucleotide sequence: TGTGCCAGCAGCGTAACTAGTACCCCGGGGGGTACTGGAAACACCATATATTTT. Translated: CASSVTSTPGGTGNTIYF.

This clonotype showed up just a few times. V and J are TRBV13 and TRBJ2-2; 12 bases line up with TRBD2. Germline CDR1 and CDR2: PRHDT and FYEKMQ (reference sequence). This CDR3 has 18 amino acids. The ends lost 0 bases at V and 6 bases at J; junction bases unmatched: 8. This CDR3 reads CASSLGVRLAGVSGELFF. Here the CDR3 DNA reads TGTGCCAGCAGCTTAGGAGTCAGACTAGCGGGAGTCTCCGGGGAGCTGTTTTTT.

This clonotype appeared a single time. Just one base apart from a much larger clone, this may be a read error. The chain has TRBV25-1 and TRBJ2-1; perhaps TRBD2 as D (6 bases). Germline loops: CDR1 MGHDK, CDR2 SYGVNS. CDR3 size: 13 residues. In nucleotides, the CDR3 is TGTGCCAGCAGTGTAGGAGGGTACAATGAGCAGTCCTTC. It translates to CASSVGGYNEQSF.

Details on this clonotype: A read error may explain this, as a much larger clone is one base away. This chain uses TRBV6-1 with TRBJ1-1, with a tentative D call TRBD1 (5 bases). CDR3 size: 14 residues. V gave up 10 bases and J gave up 0 bases, with 15 bases separating them. CDR1 and CDR2 (germline): MNHNS, SASEGT. DNA for the CDR3: TGTGCCACCCCACCGGGACGGATGAACACTGAAGCTTTCTTT. Translated, it gives CATPPGRMNTEAFF.

There are a few counts of this clonotype. V is TRBV28 and J is TRBJ1-2; maybe TRBD1 (6 bases). The V gene lost 5 bases and the J gene lost 6 bases, with 22 bases spanning the gap. The CDR3 sequence is 16 residues long. Germline CDR1 is MDHEN and CDR2 is SYDVKM. As DNA, the CDR3 is TGTGCCAGCAGTCGGGGGGGGGGGCCTCGGAGAGATGGCTACACCTTC. This codes for CASSRGGGPRRDGYTF.

This clonotype was seen many times. J is TRBJ2-1 and V is TRBV20-1; D is unresolved. This CDR3 region has 14 residues. With 3 bases removed from V and 6 bases from J, the gap between germline ends came to 15 bases. Per the germline V gene, CDR1 is DFQATT and CDR2 is SNEGSKA (reference sequence). Written as DNA, the CDR3 is TGCAGTGCTAGGGTGAGACACCCGAGCAATGAGCAGTTCTTC. It codes for CSARVRHPSNEQFF.

There are many counts of this clonotype. The chain recombines TRBV12-3 or TRBV12-4 with TRBJ2-7; D is unclear. There are 16 residues in the CDR3. V dropped 6 bases and J dropped 4 bases, with 22 bases sitting between them. The CDR3: CASSLQAPAIVYEQYF. DNA of the CDR3: TGTGCCAGCAGCCTTCAGGCGCCAGCTATAGTTTACGAGCAGTACTTC.

The rearrangement uses TRBV4-1 and TRBJ1-4, with D unclear. The CDR3 has 14 residues. V shed 0 bases and J shed 4 bases, with 6 bases lying between them. Germline CDR1 is MGHRA and CDR2 is YSYEKL. CDR3 DNA sequence: TGCGCCAGCAGCCAAGAAAACAGTAATGAAAAACTGTTTTTT. Encoded protein: CASSQENSNEKLFF.

This clonotype was found many times. The chain carries TRBV27 and TRBJ1-6, with no clear D. Trimming pared 2 bases from V and 7 bases from J, leaving 9 bases between. Germline loops: CDR1 MNHEY, CDR2 SMNVEV (reference sequence). This CDR3 spans 14 amino acids. CDR3 sequence (DNA): TGTGCCAGCAGTTTAAGAGGGTGGAATTCACCCCTCCACTTT. This sequence encodes CASSLRGWNSPLHF.

About this clonotype: With a much larger clone just one base away, this may be a read error. Given the absence of the conserved phenylalanine or tryptophan at the CDR3 end, a read error is likely. The rearrangement links TRBV6-1 to TRBJ2-7, with 9 bases identical to TRBD1. The CDR3 has 15 amino acids. Looked up from germline, CDR1 is MNHNS and CDR2 is SASEGT. The ends lost 3 bases at V and 0 bases at J; junction bases unmatched: 3. The CDR3 DNA follows: TGTGCCAGCAGTGAGAGGGACAGGGTCTCCTACGAGCAGTACATC. It translates to CASSERDRVSYEQYI.

In its sample, this clonotype was seen many times. The V gene is TRBV3-1, the J gene TRBJ2-7, with TRBD2 as a possible D gene (6 bases). Germline CDR1 is LGHDT and CDR2 is YNNKEL (reference sequence). The CDR3 is 17 residues long. V lost 0 bases, J lost 7 bases, and 22 bases lay in between. CDR3 nucleotides: TGTGCCAGCAGCCAAGACGGCGCGGTGCGGGGAATGAATGAGCAGTACTTC. Its protein is CASSQDGAVRGMNEQYF.